This is a list of T cell receptor beta chains from one sample in a study of T cells after yellow fever vaccination. TCRdb redid the calling of the 5' RACE reads with MiXCR, one entry per CDR3 protein. The sample lists approximately 140,000 distinct CDR3 sequences; 7.7% were seen once. The starting material was CD4+ T cells sorted from PBMCs, obtained 5 days after the yellow fever booster vaccination. All receptors come from a man in his thirties or forties who received the YFV17D yellow fever vaccine. CDR3s include the opening cysteine and the closing phenylalanine or tryptophan. Each record gives: clone size, D gene, J gene, V gene, CDR3 protein, CDR3 DNA. A D gene is named only where the DNA matches it firmly. Size tells how often a clone was seen (once, few, many) or the class of an expanded clone, and some rows leave it out.

abundance: many; d_gene: NA; j_gene: TRBJ2-5; v_gene: TRBV4-2; CDR3aa: CASRALTTSQETQYF; CDR3nt: TGTGCCAGCAGGGCCCTCACCACTTCCCAAGAGACCCAGTACTTC
abundance: many; d_gene: NA; j_gene: TRBJ1-3; v_gene: TRBV6-1; CDR3aa: CASSLQGRSGNTIYF; CDR3nt: TGTGCCAGCAGTCTCCAGGGGCGATCTGGAAACACCATATATTTT
abundance: many; d_gene: NA; j_gene: TRBJ2-2; v_gene: TRBV4-3; CDR3aa: CASSQTNRRNTGELFF; CDR3nt: TGCGCCAGCAGCCAGACGAACAGAAGGAACACCGGGGAGCTGTTTTTT
abundance: NA; d_gene: TRBD1; j_gene: TRBJ2-1; v_gene: TRBV7-3; CDR3aa: CASSRSGTAMNEQFF; CDR3nt: TGTGCCAGCAGCAGATCCGGGACAGCAATGAATGAGCAGTTCTTC
abundance: few; d_gene: TRBD1; j_gene: TRBJ1-4; v_gene: TRBV20-1; CDR3aa: CSARRQGADEKLFF; CDR3nt: TGCAGTGCTAGGAGACAGGGGGCGGATGAAAAACTGTTTTTT
abundance: many; d_gene: TRBD2; j_gene: TRBJ2-2; v_gene: TRBV20-1; CDR3aa: CSASPGLAGIRSTGELFF; CDR3nt: TGCAGTGCTAGTCCGGGACTAGCGGGAATCCGGTCCACCGGGGAGCTGTTTTTT
abundance: many; d_gene: NA; j_gene: TRBJ2-3; v_gene: TRBV30; CDR3aa: CAWRRGGSRLDTQYF; CDR3nt: TGTGCCTGGCGACGAGGTGGTAGCAGATTAGATACGCAGTATTTT
abundance: many; d_gene: NA; j_gene: TRBJ2-6; v_gene: TRBV10-3; CDR3aa: CAISVRPGANVLTF; CDR3nt: TGTGCCATCAGTGTCCGGCCGGGGGCCAACGTCCTGACTTTC
abundance: NA; d_gene: NA; j_gene: TRBJ1-4; v_gene: TRBV29-1; CDR3aa: CSVVTVEKLFF; CDR3nt: TGCAGCGTTGTTACAGTCGAAAAACTGTTTTTT
abundance: many; d_gene: NA; j_gene: TRBJ2-2; v_gene: TRBV4-3; CDR3aa: CASSRHTNTGELFF; CDR3nt: TGCGCCAGCAGCAGACATACGAACACCGGGGAGCTGTTTTTT
abundance: many; d_gene: NA; j_gene: TRBJ2-5; v_gene: TRBV7-9; CDR3aa: CASSLGGVQETQYF; CDR3nt: TGTGCCAGCAGCTTAGGGGGAGTTCAAGAGACCCAGTACTTC
abundance: many; d_gene: TRBD2; j_gene: TRBJ2-7; v_gene: TRBV5-5; CDR3aa: CASSLPGRGYEQYF; CDR3nt: TGTGCCAGCAGCTTGCCCGGGAGGGGGTACGAGCAGTACTTC
abundance: many; d_gene: NA; j_gene: TRBJ2-7; v_gene: TRBV10-3; CDR3aa: CAISAGESYEQYF; CDR3nt: TGTGCCATCAGTGCCGGCGAGTCCTACGAGCAGTACTTC
abundance: many; d_gene: NA; j_gene: TRBJ1-1; v_gene: TRBV20-1; CDR3aa: CSASSKGWEKNTEAFF; CDR3nt: TGCAGTGCTAGTTCAAAGGGGTGGGAGAAGAACACTGAAGCTTTCTTT
abundance: many; d_gene: NA; j_gene: TRBJ2-3; v_gene: TRBV20-1; CDR3aa: CSASGAPSTDTQYF; CDR3nt: TGCAGTGCTAGCGGCGCCCCTAGCACTGATACGCAGTATTTT
abundance: NA; d_gene: TRBD2; j_gene: TRBJ2-1; v_gene: TRBV5-1; CDR3aa: CASSLFGLAGANEQFF; CDR3nt: TGCGCCAGCAGCTTGTTCGGCCTAGCGGGAGCTAATGAGCAGTTCTTC
abundance: many; d_gene: NA; j_gene: TRBJ2-1; v_gene: TRBV5-1; CDR3aa: CASSLAPGPYNEQFF; CDR3nt: TGCGCCAGCAGCTTGGCTCCGGGGCCTTACAATGAGCAGTTCTTC
abundance: many; d_gene: NA; j_gene: TRBJ2-5; v_gene: TRBV14; CDR3aa: CASSRTMNQPRETQYF; CDR3nt: TGTGCCAGCAGCCGAACGATGAACCAGCCGAGGGAGACCCAGTACTTC
abundance: few; d_gene: NA; j_gene: TRBJ1-2; v_gene: TRBV12-3/TRBV12-4; CDR3aa: CASSPRDASGYTF; CDR3nt: TGTGCCAGCAGTCCCCGGGACGCGTCTGGCTACACCTTC
abundance: many; d_gene: NA; j_gene: TRBJ2-1; v_gene: TRBV30; CDR3aa: CAWLGGGYNEQFF; CDR3nt: TGTGCCTGGCTAGGAGGGGGGTACAATGAGCAGTTCTTC
abundance: many; d_gene: NA; j_gene: TRBJ2-2; v_gene: TRBV25-1; CDR3aa: CASSPLAGSGPHGELFF; CDR3nt: TGTGCCAGCAGTCCCCTCGCCGGTTCGGGACCTCACGGGGAGCTGTTTTTT
abundance: few; d_gene: TRBD2; j_gene: TRBJ2-3; v_gene: TRBV11-2; CDR3aa: CASSLDGLAGNQDTQYF; CDR3nt: TGTGCCAGCAGCTTAGATGGTCTAGCGGGTAACCAAGATACGCAGTATTTT
abundance: NA; d_gene: NA; j_gene: TRBJ1-1; v_gene: TRBV15; CDR3aa: CATSRDLTVNTEAFF; CDR3nt: TGTGCCACCAGCAGAGATTTGACGGTGAACACTGAAGCTTTCTTT
abundance: many; d_gene: TRBD2; j_gene: TRBJ2-6; v_gene: TRBV11-1; CDR3aa: CASSSGTSGATGANVLTF; CDR3nt: TGTGCCAGCAGCTCCGGGACTAGCGGGGCTACTGGGGCCAACGTCCTGACTTTC
abundance: many; d_gene: TRBD2; j_gene: TRBJ2-1; v_gene: TRBV6-2/TRBV6-3; CDR3aa: CASKRDYLYNEQFF; CDR3nt: TGTGCCAGCAAACGGGACTACCTCTACAATGAGCAGTTCTTC
abundance: many; d_gene: NA; j_gene: TRBJ2-7; v_gene: TRBV20-1; CDR3aa: CSARVGSGPSNEQYF; CDR3nt: TGCAGTGCTAGAGTAGGGTCAGGGCCCTCGAACGAGCAGTACTTC
abundance: many; d_gene: NA; j_gene: TRBJ2-3; v_gene: TRBV27; CDR3aa: CAVSRGNFADTQYF; CDR3nt: TGTGCAGTCTCACGGGGCAATTTCGCAGATACGCAGTATTTT
abundance: many; d_gene: TRBD1; j_gene: TRBJ2-3; v_gene: TRBV6-5; CDR3aa: CASSYGTGGSDTQYF; CDR3nt: TGTGCCAGCAGTTACGGGACAGGGGGCTCGGATACGCAGTATTTT
abundance: many; d_gene: NA; j_gene: TRBJ2-1; v_gene: TRBV3-1; CDR3aa: CASSQGSAMSRLGEQFF; CDR3nt: TGTGCCAGCAGCCAAGGAAGTGCGATGAGTCGGTTAGGGGAGCAGTTCTTC
abundance: few; d_gene: TRBD2; j_gene: TRBJ2-1; v_gene: TRBV7-2; CDR3aa: CASSLERGEFEQFF; CDR3nt: TGTGCCAGCAGCTTAGAACGGGGGGAGTTTGAGCAGTTCTTC
abundance: many; d_gene: NA; j_gene: TRBJ2-5; v_gene: TRBV5-1; CDR3aa: CASSLNDIQETQYF; CDR3nt: TGCGCCAGCAGCTTGAATGATATACAAGAGACCCAGTACTTC
abundance: many; d_gene: NA; j_gene: TRBJ2-2; v_gene: TRBV7-2; CDR3aa: CASRIRLNTGELFF; CDR3nt: TGTGCCAGCAGAATAAGACTGAACACCGGGGAGCTGTTTTTT
abundance: many; d_gene: NA; j_gene: TRBJ1-1; v_gene: TRBV6-2/TRBV6-3; CDR3aa: CASSQAGPPFF; CDR3nt: TGTGCCAGCAGCCAGGCAGGGCCACCTTTCTTT
abundance: many; d_gene: NA; j_gene: TRBJ2-7; v_gene: TRBV2; CDR3aa: CASRLLGEQYF; CDR3nt: TGTGCCAGCAGGCTCCTGGGAGAGCAGTACTTC
abundance: many; d_gene: NA; j_gene: TRBJ2-2; v_gene: TRBV29-1; CDR3aa: CSVEVRNTGELFF; CDR3nt: TGCAGCGTTGAAGTCCGTAACACCGGGGAGCTGTTTTTT
abundance: NA; d_gene: TRBD2; j_gene: TRBJ2-1; v_gene: TRBV11-2; CDR3aa: CASSPGPPGLASYNEQFF; CDR3nt: TGTGCCAGCAGTCCGGGGCCCCCGGGACTAGCCTCCTACAATGAGCAGTTCTTC
abundance: many; d_gene: NA; j_gene: TRBJ2-7; v_gene: TRBV2; CDR3aa: CASQVFSIGVSYEQYF; CDR3nt: TGTGCCAGCCAAGTCTTCTCGATTGGAGTCTCCTACGAGCAGTACTTC
abundance: many; d_gene: TRBD1; j_gene: TRBJ2-7; v_gene: TRBV5-1; CDR3aa: CASSRGWDRSSYEQYF; CDR3nt: TGCGCCAGCAGCCGGGGGTGGGACAGGAGCTCCTACGAGCAGTACTTC
abundance: NA; d_gene: NA; j_gene: TRBJ1-3; v_gene: TRBV30; CDR3aa: CAWSSSGNTIYF; CDR3nt: TGTGCCTGGAGTAGCTCTGGAAACACCATATATTTT
abundance: many; d_gene: NA; j_gene: TRBJ1-6; v_gene: TRBV5-1; CDR3aa: CASSLIFSSQNSPLHF; CDR3nt: TGCGCCAGCAGCTTGATATTCAGCAGCCAAAATTCACCCCTCCACTTT
abundance: few; d_gene: NA; j_gene: TRBJ1-1; v_gene: TRBV29-1; CDR3aa: CSVRRGNTEAFF; CDR3nt: TGCAGCGTCAGAAGGGGGAACACTGAAGCTTTCTTT
abundance: many; d_gene: TRBD1; j_gene: TRBJ2-5; v_gene: TRBV2; CDR3aa: CASSVDRAETQYF; CDR3nt: TGTGCCAGCAGTGTGGACAGGGCAGAGACCCAGTACTTC
abundance: many; d_gene: NA; j_gene: TRBJ2-7; v_gene: TRBV6-5; CDR3aa: CASSKGQLAYEQYF; CDR3nt: TGTGCCAGCAGCAAAGGACAGCTAGCTTACGAGCAGTACTTC
abundance: many; d_gene: NA; j_gene: TRBJ1-4; v_gene: TRBV6-5; CDR3aa: CASSSPGLRTNEKLFF; CDR3nt: TGTGCCAGCAGTTCTCCCGGTCTGCGAACTAATGAAAAACTGTTTTTT
abundance: few; d_gene: TRBD1; j_gene: TRBJ2-1; v_gene: TRBV12-3/TRBV12-4; CDR3aa: CASSRDRLSDEQFF; CDR3nt: TGTGCCAGCAGTCGGGACAGGCTCAGCGATGAGCAGTTCTTC